The clone carrying this TCR beta chain was counted a few times. Generated by immunoSEQ multiplex PCR, the TCRdb table keeps only in-frame clones and is missing some. This sample has around 58,000 clones, with about 89% found just once. Per the germline V gene, CDR1 is SGHAT and CDR2 is FQNNGV. The ends were cut back, 1 base at V and 5 bases at J, with 15 bases in the middle. This CDR3 region has 15 residues. This specimen belongs to a study of T cell responses to AZD1222 COVID-19 vaccine. Sequences were derived from peripheral blood, sampled 28 days after the second AZD1222 dose. This rearrangement joins TRBV11-2 to TRBJ2-7, with D tentatively TRBD2 (5 bases). The receptor was isolated from an adult who received the AZD1222 COVID-19 vaccine. CDR3 region: CASSLVAGFGNEQYF. CDR3 DNA sequence: TGTGCCAGCAGCTTAGTCGCGGGTTTTGGGAACGAGCAGTACTTC.